This TCR beta chain is from a study of neoadjuvant anti-PD-1 for oral cavity cancer. As for the study in general: Nivolumab at 3 mg/kg was mostly given biweekly, three to four doses, pre-surgery. Around day 43, patients without progression received a fourth nivolumab dose before surgery.

Stated time point: after neoadjuvant nivolumab, at surgical resection. The study, taken as a whole, reports: With three patients per group, TCR findings need larger cohorts. Pretreatment Treg/Th17 ratio correlated inversely with post-treatment tumor clonality.

Per germline, CDR1 SSHAT and CDR2 FNYEAQ (reference sequence). This CDR3 has 14 residues. A word on this clone: The antigen is unknown. A junction boundary mismatches the germline segment, possibly from a read error.

Sequencing was performed with immunoSEQ multiplex PCR; in TCRdb, only in-frame clones are kept and a portion is missing. In the table there are about 37,000 clones, approximately 40% of which are singletons. The specimen comprised tumor tissue, sampled after nivolumab (anti-PD-1) treatment. The source is a person aged 35-79 years with oral cavity squamous cell carcinoma. The V call is TRBV7-7, the J call TRBJ2-1, with D unclear. The CDR3, as DNA: TGTGCTAGCAGCCCCACGTGGCGAGGCGATGAGCAGTTCTTC. Protein product: CASSPTWRGDEQFF. The full variable domain, rest sourced from reference TRBV7-7 and TRBJ2-1, is GAGVSQSPRYKVTKRGQDVTLRCDPISSHATLYWYQQALGQGPEFLTYFNYEAQPDKSGLPSDRFSAERPEGSISTLTIQRTEQRDSAMYRCASSPTWRGDEQFFGPGTRLTVL.